This TCR beta chain was recorded in a study of cytotoxic CD8 clonotypes in ibrutinib-treated CLL. The method was immunoSEQ multiplex PCR; TCRdb's version includes in-frame clones alone and lacks a portion of them. The table includes 80,000 to 95,000 clones, around 79% detected once. Trimming shortened V by 3 bases and J by 5 bases, and 22 bases separated the two germline ends. The CDR3 has 17 amino acids. From germline, CDR1 is MDHEN and CDR2 SYDVKM. The material was PBMCs, obtained after 12 months of ibrutinib treatment. The chain recombines TRBV28 with TRBJ2-5; the D gene is possibly TRBD1 (6 bases). The sequence derives from a human donor with chronic lymphocytic leukemia. This CDR3 is CASSFPRTEALGETQYF. The CDR3 DNA reads as TGTGCCAGCAGTTTCCCCAGGACAGAAGCTCTCGGTGAGACCCAGTACTTC.